The next 16 T cell receptor beta chains were all read from a single sample in a study. TCRdb independently ran MiXCR on the 5' RACE reads; one entry per CDR3 protein. The top ten hold less than 70% of the sample, which has fewer than 6,500 distinct CDR3 sequences, roughly 38% seen once. The sample was memory CD4+ T cells sorted from blood. Specified subset: memory CD4+ T cells, CD4+CD45RO+CD25-. The source is a female donor with breast cancer.

The chain joins TRBV7-2 to TRBJ1-1, with D hard to call. There are 14 residues in the CDR3. V dropped 9 bases and J dropped 1 base, with 15 bases sitting between them. Per the germline V gene, CDR1 is SGHTA and CDR2 is FQGNSA. DNA of the CDR3: TGTGCCAGTACCCTCTCGCCGGGGAACACTGAAGCTTTCTTT. Its translation is CASTLSPGNTEAFF.

This clonotype was seen only a few times. A junction boundary mismatches the germline segment, possibly from a read error. The chain employs TRBV14 and TRBJ2-5; D might be TRBD2 (5 bases). The germline gives CDR1 SGHDN, CDR2 FVKESK. The CDR3 consists of 14 residues. CDR3 bases: TGTGCCAACAGCCCCGGAGGTGTTAAAGAGACCCAGTACTTC. Protein product: CANSPGGVKETQYF. Looking up the rest from reference TRBV14 and TRBJ2-5 gives the full variable domain: EAGVTQFPSHSVIEKGQTVTLRCDPISGHDNLYWYRRVMGKEIKFLLHFVKESKQDESGMPNNRFLAERTGGTYSTLKVQPAELEDSGVYFCANSPGGVKETQYFGPGTRLLVL.

By sample fraction, this clonotype is medium-sized (0.01 to 0.1%). The genes are TRBV5-1 and TRBJ2-5; D not resolved. Between the trimmed V and J ends, which lost 2 bases and 1 base, there was a span of 3 bases. CDR1 SGHRS and CDR2 YFSETQ come from the germline V gene. CDR3 size: 12 residues. The CDR3 bases are TGCGCCAGCAGCTTTGGCCAAGAGACCCAGTACTTC. Translating gives CASSFGQETQYF.

The rearrangement links TRBV6-1 to TRBJ2-1; 7 bases align to TRBD1. Germline-derived CDR1 and CDR2 are MNHNS and SASEGT. This CDR3 has 12 amino acids. V was clipped by 7 bases and J by 7 bases; unmatched bases: 4. CDR3 nucleotides: TGTGCCAGCACTAAGACAGGGAATGAGCAGTTCTTC. Its protein product is CASTKTGNEQFF.

Ten or more counts support this clonotype. The chain is built from TRBV29-1 and TRBJ2-1, with 11 bases that match TRBD2. Losses at the gene ends were 8 bases for V and 7 bases for J; bases not matched to a gene: 7. Germline V gene lookup returns CDR1 SQVTM and CDR2 ANQGSEA. The CDR3 runs 13 residues. Written as DNA, the CDR3 is TGCAGCTCTCGACTAGCGGGGCCGAATGAGCAGTTCTTC. Amino acids: CSSRLAGPNEQFF.

The chain is built from TRBV6-5 and TRBJ2-1, with D perhaps being TRBD1 or TRBD2 (5 bases each). With 8 bases removed from V and 1 base from J, the gap between germline ends came to 12 bases. The CDR3 is 14 residues long. Germline CDR1 MNHEY, CDR2 SVGAGI. DNA for the CDR3: TGTGCCAGCTCCCTGGGGGATTCCTACAATGAGCAGTTCTTC. Translation: CASSLGDSYNEQFF.

Note on this clonotype: A single base separates this from a much larger clone, so it may be a read error. The rearrangement uses TRBV5-5 and TRBJ2-2; possibly TRBD2 for D (5 bases). Per germline, CDR1 SGHKS and CDR2 YYEKEE (reference sequence). The CDR3 totals 14 residues. In DNA, the CDR3 is TGTGCCAGCAGCTTGACACCTAACACCGGGGAGCCGTTTTTT. Its protein product is CASSLTPNTGEPFF.

This chain uses TRBV29-1 with TRBJ1-2, with D tentatively TRBD1 (5 bases). V shed 7 bases and J shed 1 base, with 25 bases lying between them. CDR1 is SQVTM, CDR2 ANQGSEA, per germline. This CDR3 is 17 amino acids long. CDR3 residues: CSGWGDLDGSLNYGYTF. Written as DNA, the CDR3 is TGCAGCGGGTGGGGCGATTTGGACGGAAGCCTTAACTATGGCTACACCTTC.

This clonotype was picked up many times. The chain joins TRBV4-1 to TRBJ1-6, with 9 bases matching TRBD1. The V segment lost 1 base and the J segment 10 bases; nucleotides outside the gene matches: 8. The CDR3 runs 16 residues. From germline, CDR1 is MGHRA and CDR2 YSYEKL. The CDR3 DNA follows: TGCGCCAGCAGCCAAGTAGGGACAGGGCGGCGGTCACCCCTCCACTTT. Translated, it gives CASSQVGTGRRSPLHF.

By sample share, this clonotype is medium-sized. The chain joins TRBV15 to TRBJ2-7; 7 bases are shared with TRBD1. CDR3 length equals 13 residues. V gave up 5 bases and J gave up 5 bases; unmatched junction bases: 6. Germline V gene lookup returns CDR1 LNHNV and CDR2 YYDKDF (reference sequence). CDR3 region: CATSGDRGNEQYF. The CDR3 DNA sequence: TGTGCCACCAGCGGGGACAGAGGTAACGAGCAGTACTTC.

This clonotype has more than one count but fewer than ten. This chain uses TRBV7-9 with TRBJ2-5; 9 bases agree with TRBD2. The CDR3 covers 15 residues. Unmatched junction bases numbered 11, after V lost 8 bases and J lost 4 bases. Germline values: CDR1 SEHNR, CDR2 FQNEAQ (reference sequence). CDR3 nucleotides: TGTGCCAGCTCCCATGCGGGGGGGGCCCGAGAGACCCAGTACTTC. It codes for CASSHAGGARETQYF.

As concerns this clonotype: This may arise from a read error, as a much more abundant clone is one base away. The chain has TRBV6-2 or TRBV6-3 and TRBJ1-4, with D hard to call. Trimming cost V 2 bases and J 8 bases, with 12 bases left between them. Germline assignment: CDR1 MNHEY and CDR2 SVGEGT. This CDR3 has 14 amino acids. CDR3: CASSYRGSKEKLFF. The CDR3 DNA reads as TGTGCCAGCAGTTACCGGGGATCCAAGGAAAAACTGTTTTTT.

This clonotype came up a few times. V is TRBV15 and J is TRBJ2-3, with 11 bases identical to TRBD2. Looked up from germline, CDR1 is LNHNV and CDR2 is YYDKDF (reference sequence). V lost 0 bases, J lost 2 bases, and 7 bases stayed unmatched. This CDR3 has 18 residues. The CDR3 DNA is TGTGCCACCAGCAGAGATACGCTAGCGGGAGGACCCACAGATACGCAGTATTTT. This gives the protein CATSRDTLAGGPTDTQYF.

This clonotype came up many times. At one end, the junction sequence differs from germline, possibly due to a read error. CDR3 loop: CASTINQETQCF. CDR3 bases: TGTGCCAGCACTATAAACCAAGAGACCCAGTGCTTC. This chain joins TRBV2 and TRBJ2-5; no firm D call. The germline V gene encodes CDR1 SNHLY and CDR2 FYNNEI. This CDR3 is built from 12 residues.

By share, this clonotype ranks as medium-sized. The gene calls are TRBV7-6 and TRBJ2-5; possibly TRBD2 for D (5 bases). CDR1 SGHVS and CDR2 FNYEAQ come from the germline V gene. The V end was cut by 1 base, the J end by 5 bases, with 14 bases between. The CDR3 runs to 15 residues. In DNA, the CDR3 is TGTGCCAGCAGCTTAGTCGGGGATTTGGGGGAGACCCAGTACTTC. This translates into CASSLVGDLGETQYF.

The chain uses TRBV27 and TRBJ2-7; unclear D gene. The germline V gene has CDR1 MNHEY and CDR2 SMNVEV (reference sequence). The CDR3 runs 15 residues. V was trimmed by 0 bases and J by 4 bases, leaving 13 bases between them. The DNA of the CDR3 is TGTGCCAGCAGTTTATCCCTAGGACGAAAATACGAGCAGTACTTC. It codes for CASSLSLGRKYEQYF.